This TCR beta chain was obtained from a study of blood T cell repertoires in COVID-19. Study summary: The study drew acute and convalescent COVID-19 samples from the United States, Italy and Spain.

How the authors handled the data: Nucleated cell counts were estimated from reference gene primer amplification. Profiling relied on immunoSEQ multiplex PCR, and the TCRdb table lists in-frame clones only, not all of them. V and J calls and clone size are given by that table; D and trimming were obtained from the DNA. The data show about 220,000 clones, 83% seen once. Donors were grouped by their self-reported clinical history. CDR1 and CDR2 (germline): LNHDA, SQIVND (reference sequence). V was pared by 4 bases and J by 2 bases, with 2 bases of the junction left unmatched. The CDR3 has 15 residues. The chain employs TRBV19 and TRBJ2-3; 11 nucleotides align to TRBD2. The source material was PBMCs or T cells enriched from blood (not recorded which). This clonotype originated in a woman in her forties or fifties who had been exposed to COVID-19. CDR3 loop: CASSRLAGTTDTQYF. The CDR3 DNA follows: TGTGCCAGTAGTAGACTAGCGGGAACCACAGATACGCAGTATTTT.